The clone carrying this TCR beta chain showed up just a few times. In the PCR, 60 Vbeta and 13 Jbeta primers were used. Repertoires were generated with immunoSEQ multiplex PCR, while TCRdb's copy carries only in-frame clones and drops some. The sample shows about 300,000 clones, 86% of them seen only once. This sample was included in a study of cytomegalovirus exposure and HLA in healthy donors. V trimming: 6 bases; J trimming: 7 bases; junction bases outside the gene matches: 4. CDR1 and CDR2 (germline): SEHNR, FQNEAQ (reference sequence). The CDR3 consists of 13 residues. The sequence was obtained from a man aged 35 to 55 in good health and CMV-seropositive. The sequencing sample was made of PBMCs. The rearrangement joins TRBV7-9 to TRBJ1-5; TRBD1 aligns across 9 bases. CDR3: CASRGTGKQPQHF. The CDR3 bases are TGTGCCAGCAGAGGGACAGGGAAGCAGCCCCAGCATTTT.